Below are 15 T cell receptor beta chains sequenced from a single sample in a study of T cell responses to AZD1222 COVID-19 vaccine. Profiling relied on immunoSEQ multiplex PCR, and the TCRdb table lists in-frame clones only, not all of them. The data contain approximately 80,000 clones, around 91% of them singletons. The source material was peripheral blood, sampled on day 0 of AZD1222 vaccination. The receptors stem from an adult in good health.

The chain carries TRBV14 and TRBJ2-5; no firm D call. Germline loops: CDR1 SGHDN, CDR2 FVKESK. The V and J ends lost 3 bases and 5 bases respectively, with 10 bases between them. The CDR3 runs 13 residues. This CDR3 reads CASSQWDRETQYF. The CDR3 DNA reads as TGTGCCAGCAGCCAGTGGGATCGGGAGACCCAGTACTTC.

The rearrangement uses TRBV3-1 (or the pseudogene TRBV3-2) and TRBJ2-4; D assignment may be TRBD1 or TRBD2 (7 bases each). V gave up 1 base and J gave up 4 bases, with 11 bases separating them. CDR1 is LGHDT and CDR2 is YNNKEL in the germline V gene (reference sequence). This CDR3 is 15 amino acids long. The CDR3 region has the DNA TGTGCCAGCAGCCAAGGAGCGGGACAGAAAAACATTCAGTACTTC. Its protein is CASSQGAGQKNIQYF.

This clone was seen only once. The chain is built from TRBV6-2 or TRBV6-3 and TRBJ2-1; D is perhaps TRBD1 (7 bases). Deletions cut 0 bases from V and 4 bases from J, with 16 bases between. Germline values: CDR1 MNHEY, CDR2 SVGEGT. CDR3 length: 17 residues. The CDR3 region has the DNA TGTGCCAGCAGTTACTCGAGTCAGGGGGGCCCATACAATGAGCAGTTCTTC. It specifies CASSYSSQGGPYNEQFF.

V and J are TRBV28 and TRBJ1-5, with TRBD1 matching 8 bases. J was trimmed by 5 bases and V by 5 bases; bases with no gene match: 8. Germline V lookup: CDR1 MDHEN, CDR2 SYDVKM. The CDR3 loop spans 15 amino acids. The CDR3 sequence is CASSQSGGFHQPQHF. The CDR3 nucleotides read TGTGCCAGCAGTCAATCAGGGGGCTTTCATCAGCCCCAGCATTTT.

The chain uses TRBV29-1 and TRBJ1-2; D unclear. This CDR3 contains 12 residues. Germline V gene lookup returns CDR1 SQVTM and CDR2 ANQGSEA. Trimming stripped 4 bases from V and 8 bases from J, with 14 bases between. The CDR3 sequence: CSVGAEAKGYTF. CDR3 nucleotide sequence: TGCAGCGTTGGGGCTGAGGCGAAAGGCTACACCTTC.

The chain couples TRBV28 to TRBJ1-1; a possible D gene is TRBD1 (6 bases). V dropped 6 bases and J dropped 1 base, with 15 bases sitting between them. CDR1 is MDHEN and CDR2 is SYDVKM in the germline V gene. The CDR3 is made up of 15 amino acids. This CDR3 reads CASSAHRAANTEAFF. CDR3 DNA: TGTGCCAGCAGCGCCCACAGGGCGGCGAACACTGAAGCTTTCTTT.

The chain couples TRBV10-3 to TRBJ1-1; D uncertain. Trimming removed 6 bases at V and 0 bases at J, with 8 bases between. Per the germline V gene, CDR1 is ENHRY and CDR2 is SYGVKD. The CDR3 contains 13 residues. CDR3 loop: CAIRENVNTEAFF. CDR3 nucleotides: TGTGCCATCAGGGAGAACGTGAACACTGAAGCTTTCTTT.

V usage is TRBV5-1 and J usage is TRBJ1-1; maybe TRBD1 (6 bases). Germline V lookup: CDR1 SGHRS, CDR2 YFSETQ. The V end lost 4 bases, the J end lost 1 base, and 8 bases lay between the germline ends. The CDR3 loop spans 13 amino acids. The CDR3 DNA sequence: TGCGCCAGCAGCCAGACAGGGAACACTGAAGCTTTCTTT. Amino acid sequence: CASSQTGNTEAFF. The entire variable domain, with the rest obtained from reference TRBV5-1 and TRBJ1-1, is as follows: KAGVTQTPRYLIKTRGQQVTLSCSPISGHRSVSWYQQTPGQGLQFLFEYFSETQRNKGNFPGRFSGRQFSNSRSEMNVSTLELGDSALYLCASSQTGNTEAFFGQGTRLTVV.

The CDR3, as DNA: TGTGCCAGTAGTAGGAACCCCTCAGAGACCCAGTACTTC. The encoded protein is CASSRNPSETQYF. The chain has TRBV19 and TRBJ2-5; no clear D. CDR1 is LNHDA, CDR2 SQIVND, per germline (reference sequence). With 4 bases removed from V and 4 bases from J, the gap between germline ends came to 10 bases. This CDR3 is 13 amino acids long.

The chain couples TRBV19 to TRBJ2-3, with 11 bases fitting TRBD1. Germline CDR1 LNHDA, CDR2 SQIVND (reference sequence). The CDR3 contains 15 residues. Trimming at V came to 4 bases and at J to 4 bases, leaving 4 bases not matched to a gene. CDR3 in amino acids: CASSNRDRGADTQYF. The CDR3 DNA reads TGTGCCAGTAGTAATCGGGACAGGGGGGCAGATACGCAGTATTTT.

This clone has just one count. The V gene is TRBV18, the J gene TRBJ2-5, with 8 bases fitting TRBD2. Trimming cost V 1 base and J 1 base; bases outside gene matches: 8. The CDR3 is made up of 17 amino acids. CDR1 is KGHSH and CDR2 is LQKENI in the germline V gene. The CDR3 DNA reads TGTGCCAGCTCACCACTCCCTCGGACTAGCTCCCAAGAGACCCAGTACTTC. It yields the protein CASSPLPRTSSQETQYF.

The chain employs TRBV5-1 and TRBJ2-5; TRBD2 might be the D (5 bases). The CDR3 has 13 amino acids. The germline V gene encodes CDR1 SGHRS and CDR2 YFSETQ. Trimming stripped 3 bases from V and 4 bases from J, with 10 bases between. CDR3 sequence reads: CASSYRGSETQYF. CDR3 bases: TGCGCCAGCAGCTACCGGGGATCAGAGACCCAGTACTTC.

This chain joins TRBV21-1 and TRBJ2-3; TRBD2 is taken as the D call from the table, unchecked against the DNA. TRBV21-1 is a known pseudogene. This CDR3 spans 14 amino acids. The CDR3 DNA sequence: TGTGCCGACGACGCGGGAGGGTTCACAGATACGCAGTATTTT. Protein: CADDAGGFTDTQYF.

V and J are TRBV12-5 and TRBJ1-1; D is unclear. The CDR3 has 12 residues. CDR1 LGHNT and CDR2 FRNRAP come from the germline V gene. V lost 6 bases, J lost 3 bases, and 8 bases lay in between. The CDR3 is CASGYGHTEAFF. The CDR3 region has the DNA TGTGCTAGTGGCTATGGACACACTGAAGCTTTCTTT.

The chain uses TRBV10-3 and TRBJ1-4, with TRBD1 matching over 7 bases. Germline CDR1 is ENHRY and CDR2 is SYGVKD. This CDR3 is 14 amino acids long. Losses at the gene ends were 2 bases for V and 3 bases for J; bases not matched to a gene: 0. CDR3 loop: CAISETGANEKLFF. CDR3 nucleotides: TGTGCCATCAGTGAGACAGGGGCTAATGAAAAACTGTTTTTT.